This T cell receptor beta chain was sequenced in a study of blood T cell repertoires in COVID-19. The recovered donors of Cohort 3 showed two negative PCRs, clearance, or symptom resolution. Authors' methods: Cell counts per sample came from amplifying reference gene primers. Clones were read by immunoSEQ multiplex PCR, and TCRdb kept only the in-frame ones, dropping some. The D gene and trimming were derived from the DNA, and the V and J assignments and clone size from that table. The sample yields about 320,000 clones, roughly 87% seen once. The CDR3 runs to 15 residues. The trim removed 0 bases at V and 4 bases at J, leaving 3 bases unmatched. Per the germline V gene, CDR1 is SGHDT and CDR2 is YYEEEE.

The J gene is TRBJ2-2, the V gene TRBV5-6, with TRBD2 identical over 7 bases. Specimen: PBMCs or T cells enriched from blood (not recorded which). This clonotype was sampled from a young woman who had recovered from COVID-19. The CDR3 region is CASSLALAATGELFF. The CDR3 DNA reads as TGTGCCAGCAGCTTGGCTCTAGCGGCCACCGGGGAGCTGTTTTTT.